The 19 T cell receptor beta chains reported below all come from one sample, sequenced in a study of CXCR3-negative and CXCR3-positive naive CD8 T cells (dated by TCRdb to between 2017 and 2020). Overall study outcomes, separate from this receptor: TRB CDR3s from CXCR3-positive naive cells showed higher hydrophobicity (lower Kidera factor 4), lower energy, and higher strength and volume indices than CXCR3-negative naive cells.

Which antigens these TCRs recognize remains unknown. The listed sequencing device is NextSeq 550. The Human TCR Profiling Kit (MiLaboratory) was used to prepare UMI-labeled 5' RACE TRB cDNA libraries. TCRdb reprocessed the reads, so every CDR3 protein sequence counts as one entry and DNA is not shown. The sample table holds around 63,000 distinct CDR3 sequences. The ten largest clones take up approximately 0.74% of the sample. Sequencing was performed on naive CXCR3+ CD8+ T cells from blood. The intended sense of this specimen's cell subset or site label: CD45RO-CCR7+CD27+CD95- naive CD8+ T cells expressing CXCR3 (TNR3+). The receptors were gathered from a human donor in good health. Some clones in this sample may be carry-over from other donors' samples.

The chain links TRBV6-2 or TRBV6-3 to TRBJ2-1; the D call from TCRdb, TRBD1, cannot be confirmed without DNA. The germline CDR1 and CDR2 sequences are MNHEY and SVGEGT. The CDR3 is made up of 14 amino acids. This CDR3 reads CASTEDRGFYEQFF.

The J gene is TRBJ2-7, the V gene TRBV4-2. Germline V gene data show CDR1 as LGHNA and CDR2 as YNFKEQ. This CDR3 is 14 amino acids long. CDR3: CASSQETSPYEQYF.

The rearrangement uses TRBV6-5 and TRBJ2-1; TCRdb's D call of TRBD2 is untestable without DNA. Looked up from germline, CDR1 is MNHEY and CDR2 is SVGAGI. The CDR3 loop spans 14 amino acids. The CDR3 loop reads CASSRLAGGDEQFF.

The chain is built from TRBV12-3 or TRBV12-4 and TRBJ1-5; the TCRdb D gene call, TRBD1, has no DNA to confirm it. The CDR3 runs 15 residues. CDR3 amino acids: CASSLEGWGNQPQHF.

V usage is TRBV7-2 and J usage is TRBJ2-7. Germline CDR1 SGHTA, CDR2 FQGNSA. This CDR3 is built from 14 residues. The CDR3: CASSLTGITYEQYF.

The chain uses TRBV7-8 and TRBJ2-1; there is no DNA to check the TCRdb D call of TRBD2. The CDR3 sequence is 15 residues long. CDR1 SGHVS and CDR2 FQNEAQ come from the germline V gene. CDR3: CASSFTSGGAREQFF.

This chain uses TRBV12-5 with TRBJ2-3. There are 11 residues in the CDR3. Germline lookup yields CDR1 LGHNT and CDR2 FRNRAP. CDR3 protein: CASGLGDTQYF.

This sequence joins TRBV29-1 and TRBJ2-1; the TCRdb call, TRBD2, lacks DNA for checking. Per germline, CDR1 SQVTM and CDR2 ANQGSEA. The CDR3 contains 14 residues. The CDR3 spells CSARLAGGYNEQFF.

The V call is TRBV7-2, the J call TRBJ2-3; TCRdb lists TRBD2, though no DNA is available to test this call. Germline assignment: CDR1 SGHTA and CDR2 FQGNSA. There are 18 residues in the CDR3. CDR3 sequence: CASSSLTSGGPSTDTQYF. Filled out from reference TRBV7-2 and TRBJ2-3, the complete variable domain reads GAGVSQSPSNKVTEKGKDVELRCDPISGHTALYWYRQSLGQGLEFLIYFQGNSAPDKSGLPSDRFSAERTGGSVSTLTIQRTQQEDSAVYLCASSSLTSGGPSTDTQYFGPGTRLTVL.

CDR3 sequence reads: CASSLTGFNSPLHF. The chain joins TRBV7-6 to TRBJ1-6; the D call from TCRdb, TRBD1, cannot be confirmed without DNA. Germline V gene sequence: CDR1 SGHVS, CDR2 FNYEAQ. There are 14 residues in the CDR3.

V and J are TRBV5-1 and TRBJ1-1. Germline lookup yields CDR1 SGHRS and CDR2 YFSETQ. The CDR3 is 12 residues long. The CDR3 spells CASRSLNTEAFF.

The chain carries TRBV29-1 and TRBJ2-5; no DNA is available, so the TRBD2 call from TCRdb remains unchecked. The CDR3 extends over 16 amino acids. CDR1 and CDR2 from the germline V gene are SQVTM and ANQGSEA. CDR3 loop: CSVEDWSGPTQETQYF.

The genes are TRBV6-2 or TRBV6-3 and TRBJ2-1; TCRdb selects TRBD1, and the lack of DNA leaves this call unchecked. The CDR3 runs to 16 residues. Germline V lookup: CDR1 MNHEY, CDR2 SVGEGT. The CDR3 here is CASSWGPGQGVSEQFF.

Here the CDR3 reads CSAEVQASSNFYGYTF. This chain joins TRBV29-1 and TRBJ1-2. The CDR3 consists of 16 residues. CDR1 is SQVTM, CDR2 ANQGSEA, per germline.

The CDR3 protein is CASSESTGFVDTGELFF. The chain uses TRBV10-2 and TRBJ2-2. This CDR3 spans 17 amino acids. CDR1 is WSHSY and CDR2 is SAAADI in the germline V gene.

The CDR3 here is CSVEGGTGELFF. V is TRBV29-1 and J is TRBJ2-2. Germline V CDR1 and CDR2: SQVTM, ANQGSEA. The length of the CDR3 is 12 residues.

This chain connects TRBV7-3 to TRBJ2-7; TCRdb's D call of TRBD1 is untestable without DNA. Germline V CDR1 and CDR2: SGHTA, FQGTGA. The CDR3 is 14 amino acids. Here the CDR3 reads CASSLLGQGIEQYF. Full variable domain (remainder filled in from reference TRBV7-3 and TRBJ2-7): GAGVSQTPSNKVTEKGKYVELRCDPISGHTALYWYRQSLGQGPEFLIYFQGTGAADDSGLPNDRFFAVRPEGSVSTLKIQRTERGDSAVYLCASSLLGQGIEQYFGPGTRLTVT.

V gene TRBV3-1 combines with J gene TRBJ2-2. The CDR3 runs 17 residues. Germline CDR1 and CDR2: LGHDT and YNNKEL (reference sequence). CDR3: CASSQEVIGEYTGELFF.

The V and J genes are TRBV5-5 and TRBJ1-1. Germline CDR1 SGHKS, CDR2 YYEKEE (reference sequence). The CDR3 length is 11 residues. CDR3 sequence reads: CASSWTTEAFF.